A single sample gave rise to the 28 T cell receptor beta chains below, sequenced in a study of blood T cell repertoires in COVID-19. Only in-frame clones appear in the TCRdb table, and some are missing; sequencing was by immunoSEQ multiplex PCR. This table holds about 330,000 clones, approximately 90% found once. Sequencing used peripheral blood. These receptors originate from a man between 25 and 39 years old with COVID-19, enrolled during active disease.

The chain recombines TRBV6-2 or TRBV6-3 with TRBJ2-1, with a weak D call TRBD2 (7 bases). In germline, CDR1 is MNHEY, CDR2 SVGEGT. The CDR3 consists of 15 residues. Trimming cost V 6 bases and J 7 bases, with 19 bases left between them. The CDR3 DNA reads TGTGCCAGCAGCATAAGGCGGGAGAGGGGGAATGAGCAGTTCTTC. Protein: CASSIRRERGNEQFF.

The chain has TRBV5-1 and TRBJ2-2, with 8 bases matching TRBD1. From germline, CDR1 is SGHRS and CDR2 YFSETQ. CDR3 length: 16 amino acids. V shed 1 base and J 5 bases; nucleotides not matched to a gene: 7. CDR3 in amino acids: CASSLRSRGRTGELFF. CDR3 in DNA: TGCGCCAGCAGCTTGAGGAGCAGGGGGCGAACCGGGGAGCTGTTTTTT.

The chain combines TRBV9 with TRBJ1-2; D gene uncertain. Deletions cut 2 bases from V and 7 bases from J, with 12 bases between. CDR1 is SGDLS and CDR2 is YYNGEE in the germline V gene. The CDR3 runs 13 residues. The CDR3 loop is CASSVRGTTGYTF. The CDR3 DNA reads TGTGCCAGCAGCGTGAGAGGAACCACTGGCTACACCTTC.

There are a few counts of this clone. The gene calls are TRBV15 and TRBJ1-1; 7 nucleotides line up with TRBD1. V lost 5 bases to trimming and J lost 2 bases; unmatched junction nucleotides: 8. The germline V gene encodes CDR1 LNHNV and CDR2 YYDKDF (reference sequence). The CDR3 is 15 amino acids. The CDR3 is CATSPRTGPNTEAFF. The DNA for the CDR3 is TGTGCCACCAGCCCCCGGACAGGACCAAACACTGAAGCTTTCTTT. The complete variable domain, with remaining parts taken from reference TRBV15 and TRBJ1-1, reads DAMVIQNPRYQVTQFGKPVTLSCSQTLNHNVMYWYQQKSSQAPKLLFHYYDKDFNNEADTPDNFQSRRPNTSFCFLDIRSPGLGDTAMYLCATSPRTGPNTEAFFGQGTRLTVV.

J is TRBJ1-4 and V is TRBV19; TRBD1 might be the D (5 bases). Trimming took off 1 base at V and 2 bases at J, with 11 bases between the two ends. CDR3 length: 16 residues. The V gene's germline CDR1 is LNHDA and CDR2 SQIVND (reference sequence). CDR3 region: CASSIGRQPTNEKLFF. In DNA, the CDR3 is TGTGCCAGTAGTATAGGAAGACAGCCTACTAATGAAAAACTGTTTTTT.

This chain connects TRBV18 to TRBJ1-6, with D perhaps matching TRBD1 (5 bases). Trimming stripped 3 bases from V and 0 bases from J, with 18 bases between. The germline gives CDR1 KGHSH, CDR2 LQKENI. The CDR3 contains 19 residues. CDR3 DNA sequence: TGTGCCAGCTCACCCCCAGGGAGGCTGGCGAGCTCCTATAATTCACCCCTCCACTTT. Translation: CASSPPGRLASSYNSPLHF.

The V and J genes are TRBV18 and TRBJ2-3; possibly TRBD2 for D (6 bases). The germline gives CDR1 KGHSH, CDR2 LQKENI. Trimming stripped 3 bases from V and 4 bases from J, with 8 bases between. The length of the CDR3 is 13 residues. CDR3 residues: CASSPPGADTQYF. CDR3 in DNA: TGTGCCAGCTCACCCCCGGGGGCAGATACGCAGTATTTT.

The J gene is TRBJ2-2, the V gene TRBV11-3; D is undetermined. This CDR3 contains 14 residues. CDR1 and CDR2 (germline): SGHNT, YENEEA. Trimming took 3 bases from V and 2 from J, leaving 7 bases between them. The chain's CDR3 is CASSFETNTGELFF. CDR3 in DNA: TGTGCCAGCAGCTTTGAGACTAACACCGGGGAGCTGTTTTTT. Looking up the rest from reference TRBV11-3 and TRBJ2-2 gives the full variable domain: EAGVVQSPRYKIIEKKQPVAFWCNPISGHNTLYWYLQNLGQGPELLIRYENEEAVDDSQLPKDRFSAERLKGVDSTLKIQPAELGDSAVYLCASSFETNTGELFFGEGSRLTVL.

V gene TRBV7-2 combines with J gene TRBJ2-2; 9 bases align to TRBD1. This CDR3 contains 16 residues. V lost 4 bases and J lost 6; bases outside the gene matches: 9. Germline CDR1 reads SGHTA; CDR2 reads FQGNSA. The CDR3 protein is CASSSFGQGKAGELFF. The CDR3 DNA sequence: TGTGCCAGCAGCTCATTTGGACAGGGGAAAGCCGGGGAGCTGTTTTTT.

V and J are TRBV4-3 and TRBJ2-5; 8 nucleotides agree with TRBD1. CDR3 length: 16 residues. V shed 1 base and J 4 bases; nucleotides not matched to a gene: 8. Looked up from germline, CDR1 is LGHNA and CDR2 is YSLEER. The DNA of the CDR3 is TGCGCCAGCAGCCAAGGTCTCGGCAGGGGGCCAGAGACCCAGTACTTC. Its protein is CASSQGLGRGPETQYF.

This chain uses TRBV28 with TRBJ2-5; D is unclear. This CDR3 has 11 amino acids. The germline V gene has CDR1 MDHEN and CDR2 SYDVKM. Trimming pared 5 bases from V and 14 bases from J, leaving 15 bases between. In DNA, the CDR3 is TGTGCCAGCAGTCCCTTTTCCAAACACTACTTC. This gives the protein CASSPFSKHYF. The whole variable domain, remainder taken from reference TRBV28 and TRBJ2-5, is DVKVTQSSRYLVKRTGEKVFLECVQDMDHENMFWYRQDPGLGLRLIYFSYDVKMKEKGDIPEGYSVSREKKERFSLILESASTNQTSMYLCASSPFSKHYFGPGTRLLVL.

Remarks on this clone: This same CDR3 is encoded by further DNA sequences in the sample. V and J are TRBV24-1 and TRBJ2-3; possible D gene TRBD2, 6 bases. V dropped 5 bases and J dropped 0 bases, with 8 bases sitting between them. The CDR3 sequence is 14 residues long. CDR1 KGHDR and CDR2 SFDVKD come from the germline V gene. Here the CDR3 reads CATSGGTSTDTQYF. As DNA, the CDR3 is TGTGCCACCAGTGGCGGGACCAGCACAGATACGCAGTATTTT.

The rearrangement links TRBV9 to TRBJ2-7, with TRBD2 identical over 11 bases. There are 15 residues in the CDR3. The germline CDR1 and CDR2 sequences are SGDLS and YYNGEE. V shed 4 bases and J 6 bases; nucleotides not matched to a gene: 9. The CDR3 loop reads CASSSQTSGKAEQYF. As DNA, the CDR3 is TGTGCCAGCAGCTCCCAGACTAGCGGGAAAGCCGAGCAGTACTTC.

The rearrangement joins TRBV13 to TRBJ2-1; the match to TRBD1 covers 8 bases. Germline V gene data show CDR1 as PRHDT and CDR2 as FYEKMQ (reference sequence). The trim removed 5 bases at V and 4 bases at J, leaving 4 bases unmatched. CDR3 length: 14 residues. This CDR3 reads CASSPGQAYNEQFF. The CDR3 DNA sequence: TGTGCCAGCAGCCCGGGACAGGCGTACAATGAGCAGTTCTTC.

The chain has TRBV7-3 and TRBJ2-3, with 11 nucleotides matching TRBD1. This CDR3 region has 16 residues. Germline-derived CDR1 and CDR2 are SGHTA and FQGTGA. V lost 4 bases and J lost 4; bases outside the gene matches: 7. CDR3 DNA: TGTGCCAGCAGCTCGTCTGGGGGACAGGGGGCAGATACGCAGTATTTT. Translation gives CASSSSGGQGADTQYF.

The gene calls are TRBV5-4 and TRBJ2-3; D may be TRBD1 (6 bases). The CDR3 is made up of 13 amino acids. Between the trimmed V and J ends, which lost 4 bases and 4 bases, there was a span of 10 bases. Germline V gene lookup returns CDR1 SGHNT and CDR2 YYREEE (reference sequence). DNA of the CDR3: TGTGCCAGCAGCGGAACAGGGCCAGATACGCAGTATTTT. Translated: CASSGTGPDTQYF.

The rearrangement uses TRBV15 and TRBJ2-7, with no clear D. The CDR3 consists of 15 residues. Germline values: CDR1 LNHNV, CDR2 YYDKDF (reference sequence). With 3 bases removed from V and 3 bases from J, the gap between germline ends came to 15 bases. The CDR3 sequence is CATSSALAGNYEQYF. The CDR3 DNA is TGTGCCACCAGCAGCGCGCTTGCAGGTAACTACGAGCAGTACTTC.

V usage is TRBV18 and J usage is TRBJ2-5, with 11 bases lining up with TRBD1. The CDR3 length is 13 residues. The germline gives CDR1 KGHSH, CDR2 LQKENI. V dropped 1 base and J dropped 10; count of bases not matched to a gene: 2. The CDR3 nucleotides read TGTGCCAGCTCACCACGGGACAGGGGGGGCCAGTACTTC. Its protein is CASSPRDRGGQYF.

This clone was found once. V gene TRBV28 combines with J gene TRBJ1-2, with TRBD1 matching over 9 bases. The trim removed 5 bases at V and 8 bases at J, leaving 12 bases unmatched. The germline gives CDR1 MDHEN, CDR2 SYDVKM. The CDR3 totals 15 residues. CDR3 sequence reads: CASSQRDTGGSGYTF. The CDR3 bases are TGTGCCAGCAGTCAAAGAGATACAGGGGGCTCGGGCTACACCTTC.

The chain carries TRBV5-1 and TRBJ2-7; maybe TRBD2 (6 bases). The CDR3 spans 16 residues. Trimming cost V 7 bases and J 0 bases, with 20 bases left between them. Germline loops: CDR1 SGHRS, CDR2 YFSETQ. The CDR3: CASYAGTGGNSYEQYF. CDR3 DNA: TGCGCCAGCTACGCAGGGACCGGCGGGAACTCCTACGAGCAGTACTTC.

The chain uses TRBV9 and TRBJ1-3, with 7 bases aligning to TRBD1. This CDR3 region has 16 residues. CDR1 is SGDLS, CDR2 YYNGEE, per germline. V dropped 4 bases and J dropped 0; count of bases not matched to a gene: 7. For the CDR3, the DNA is TGTGCCAGCAGCCCCCGGACAGGTCGCTCTGGAAACACCATATATTTT. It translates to CASSPRTGRSGNTIYF.

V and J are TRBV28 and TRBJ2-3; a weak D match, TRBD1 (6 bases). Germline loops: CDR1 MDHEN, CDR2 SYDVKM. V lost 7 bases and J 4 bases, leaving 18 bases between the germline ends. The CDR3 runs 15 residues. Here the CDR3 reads CASTRRGSRADTQYF. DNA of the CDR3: TGTGCCAGCACCCGTAGGGGGAGCAGGGCAGATACGCAGTATTTT.

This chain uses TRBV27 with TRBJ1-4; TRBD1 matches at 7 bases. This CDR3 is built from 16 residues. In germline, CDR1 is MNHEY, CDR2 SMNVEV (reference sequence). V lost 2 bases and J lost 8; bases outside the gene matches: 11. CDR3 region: CASSLGIGTAPEKLFF. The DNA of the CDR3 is TGTGCCAGCAGTTTAGGGATCGGGACAGCCCCCGAAAAACTGTTTTTT.

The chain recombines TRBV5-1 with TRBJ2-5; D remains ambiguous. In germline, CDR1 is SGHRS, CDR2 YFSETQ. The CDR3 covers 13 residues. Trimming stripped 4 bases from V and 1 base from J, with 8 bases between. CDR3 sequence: CASSQAAQETQYF. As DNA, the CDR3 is TGCGCCAGCAGCCAAGCCGCCCAAGAGACCCAGTACTTC.

The chain's CDR3 is CASSPVGGLTYEQYF. CDR3 in DNA: TGTGCCAGCTCACCCGTCGGGGGGCTTACCTACGAGCAGTACTTC. This chain uses TRBV18 with TRBJ2-7, with D tentatively TRBD2 (7 bases). The CDR3 length is 15 residues. Germline assignment: CDR1 KGHSH and CDR2 LQKENI. V was trimmed by 3 bases and J by 2 bases, leaving 14 bases between them.

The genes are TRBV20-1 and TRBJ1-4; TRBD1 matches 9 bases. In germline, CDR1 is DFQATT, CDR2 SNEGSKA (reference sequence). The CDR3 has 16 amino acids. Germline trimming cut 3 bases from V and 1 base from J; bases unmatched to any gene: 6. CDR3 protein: CSASYLTGGTNEKLFF. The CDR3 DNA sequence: TGCAGTGCTAGTTACTTGACAGGGGGAACTAATGAAAAACTGTTTTTT.

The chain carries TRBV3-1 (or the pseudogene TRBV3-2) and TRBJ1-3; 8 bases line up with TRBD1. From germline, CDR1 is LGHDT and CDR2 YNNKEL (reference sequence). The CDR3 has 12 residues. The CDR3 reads CATGGSGNTIYF. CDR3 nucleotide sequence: TGTGCAACAGGGGGCTCTGGAAACACCATATATTTT.

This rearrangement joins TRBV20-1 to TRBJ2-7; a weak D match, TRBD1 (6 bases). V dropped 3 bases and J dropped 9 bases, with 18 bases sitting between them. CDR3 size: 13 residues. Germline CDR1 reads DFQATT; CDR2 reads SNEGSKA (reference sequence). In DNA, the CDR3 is TGCAGTGCTAGTACGGACAACCAAGGGGGGCAGTACTTC. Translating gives CSASTDNQGGQYF.